These T cell receptor beta chains were read from a single sample in a study of tumor-infiltrating lymphocytes in primary liver carcinoma. MiXCR, run by TCRdb on the multiplex PCR reads, gives a single entry per CDR3 protein. Of some 95,000 distinct CDR3 sequences in the sample, approximately 72% are singletons; the top ten hold around 30%. Sequenced input: tumor-adjacent normal liver tissue. These receptors came from a man aged 40-55 years with primary liver carcinoma and hepatitis B virus infection. Both conserved end residues are part of each CDR3. The D gene is left open where the match is weak. Rows may omit the clone size; those that give it use once, few, many or a size class.

D: .
J: TRBJ2-5
V: TRBV11-2
size: .
DNA: TGTGTCAGCAGCTTTACAGTCTCAGAGACCCAGTACTTC
CDR3: CVSSFTVSETQYF

D: .
J: TRBJ2-3
V: TRBV28
size: .
DNA: TGTGCCAGCACCCGGGCCCCAACACGGGCAGATACGCAGTATTTT
CDR3: CASTRAPTRADTQYF

D: TRBD2
J: TRBJ2-1
V: TRBV11-2
size: once
DNA: TGTGCCAGCACCTTAGATTCTAGCGGCAGGGCTGAGCAGTTCTTC
CDR3: CASTLDSSGRAEQFF

D: TRBD1
J: TRBJ2-5
V: TRBV28
size: .
DNA: TGTGCCAGCAGTGGGAGCCGACAGGGGCAAGAGACCCAGTACTTC
CDR3: CASSGSRQGQETQYF

D: TRBD2
J: TRBJ2-7
V: TRBV5-1
size: few
DNA: TGCGCCAGCAGCTTGGACCCGGGACTAGCTGGAGAGCAGTACTTC
CDR3: CASSLDPGLAGEQYF

D: TRBD2
J: TRBJ2-2
V: TRBV29-1
size: .
DNA: TGCAGCGTTGATGATGCCGCGGGAGCCCCAGGGGAGCTGTTTTTT
CDR3: CSVDDAAGAPGELFF

D: .
J: TRBJ2-1
V: TRBV11-2
size: .
DNA: TGTGCCAGCTGCCCGTGGTTGGGAAAGGGCTTCTATGAGCAGTTCTTC
CDR3: CASCPWLGKGFYEQFF

D: .
J: TRBJ2-5
V: TRBV12-3/TRBV12-4
size: .
DNA: TGTGCCAGCACCGTGGGGTACTCCCATGAGACCCAGTACTTC
CDR3: CASTVGYSHETQYF

D: .
J: TRBJ2-2
V: TRBV2
size: .
DNA: TGTGCCAGCACAGGGGACTGGTCCGGGGAGCTGTTTTTT
CDR3: CASTGDWSGELFF

D: .
J: TRBJ1-4
V: TRBV18
size: once
DNA: TGTGCCAGCTCACCCAGGGTAGGAGTCCTCAATGAAAAACTGTTTTTT
CDR3: CASSPRVGVLNEKLFF

D: .
J: TRBJ2-1
V: TRBV11-2
size: .
DNA: TGTGCCAGCAGCCCCAACTATGGCAATGAGCAATTATTC
CDR3: CASSPNYGNEQLF

D: .
J: TRBJ2-3
V: TRBV4-1
size: once
DNA: TGCGCCAGCAGCTACCGTCAAGCCACAAGTACGCAGTATTTT
CDR3: CASSYRQATSTQYF

D: .
J: TRBJ2-3
V: TRBV11-2
size: .
DNA: TGTGCTCGCAGCTTAGAACTCGCAGGGCAGGGGAGTCTGTATTTT
CDR3: CARSLELAGQGSLYF

D: TRBD1
J: TRBJ2-5
V: TRBV10-3
size: once
DNA: TGTGCCATCAAGGGACAGGGACGCCAAGAGACCCAATACTTC
CDR3: CAIKGQGRQETQYF

D: TRBD1
J: TRBJ2-7
V: TRBV10-3
size: many
DNA: TGTGCCATCAGTAAAACCGGGACAGATCTTTCCTACGAGCAGTACTTC
CDR3: CAISKTGTDLSYEQYF

D: .
J: TRBJ1-2
V: TRBV10-2
size: many
DNA: TGCGCCAGCTACCTTTCGGAGGGATATGGCTACACCTTC
CDR3: CASYLSEGYGYTF

D: TRBD1
J: TRBJ2-7
V: TRBV5-1
size: .
DNA: TGCGCCAGCAGCTCCGGGACAGGGAAAGAGCAGTACTTC
CDR3: CASSSGTGKEQYF

D: .
J: TRBJ2-1
V: TRBV7-9
size: .
DNA: TGTGTCAGCAGCTCAAACCGGGGCTGGCTGAGGAATGAGCAGTTCTTC
CDR3: CVSSSNRGWLRNEQFF

D: .
J: TRBJ1-1
V: TRBV11-2
size: .
DNA: TGTGCCAGCAGCTTTTCGGAATTTAGTGAAGCTTTCTTT
CDR3: CASSFSEFSEAFF

D: .
J: TRBJ2-7
V: TRBV6-5
size: many
DNA: TGTGCCAGCAGTTACGGCAGGGGACCCCACGAGCAGTACTTC
CDR3: CASSYGRGPHEQYF

D: .
J: TRBJ2-7
V: TRBV6-1
size: .
DNA: TGTGCCAGCATCCACAGGGAGACTACCTACGAGCAGTACTTC
CDR3: CASIHRETTYEQYF

D: TRBD1
J: TRBJ1-1
V: TRBV29-1
size: .
DNA: TGCAGCATTGATTCCCAGGGGGTCCCTGAAGCCTTCTTT
CDR3: CSIDSQGVPEAFF

D: TRBD1
J: TRBJ2-2
V: TRBV5-5
size: .
DNA: TGTACCAGCAGCTTGGGGCCAGGGGGTAATCTAGCCGGGGAGCTGTTTTTT
CDR3: CTSSLGPGGNLAGELFF

D: TRBD2
J: TRBJ2-1
V: TRBV7-6
size: .
DNA: TGTGCCAGCAACTCCCTAGCGGGAGGCTCCTACAATGAGCAGTTCTTC
CDR3: CASNSLAGGSYNEQFF

D: TRBD2
J: TRBJ2-3
V: TRBV6-1
size: many
DNA: TGTGCCAGCAGTGAAGGGGGGGGTGATACGCAGTATTTT
CDR3: CASSEGGGDTQYF

D: .
J: TRBJ2-1
V: TRBV6-2/TRBV6-3
size: .
DNA: TGTGCCAGCAGTTACCCTATATATTGGGCGAAGAACTCCTACAATGAGCAGTTCTTC
CDR3: CASSYPIYWAKNSYNEQFF

D: TRBD2
J: TRBJ2-7
V: TRBV11-2
size: .
DNA: TGCGCCAGCAGCTTAATTACTAGCGGGAGGGCCGACCATCCCTACGAGCAGTATTTC
CDR3: CASSLITSGRADHPYEQYF

D: .
J: TRBJ2-2
V: TRBV5-1
size: many
DNA: TGCGCCAGCAGCTTGGCCGGGCGAACGGACACCGGGGAGCTGTTTTTT
CDR3: CASSLAGRTDTGELFF

D: TRBD2
J: TRBJ2-1
V: TRBV6-6
size: many
DNA: TGTGCCAGCAGTTCGACTAGCGGGCGCAATGAGCAGTTCTTC
CDR3: CASSSTSGRNEQFF

D: TRBD1
J: TRBJ2-7
V: TRBV12-3/TRBV12-4
size: many
DNA: TGTGCCAGCAGTTTAAACGTCGGACAGGGACCCTACGAGCAGTACTTC
CDR3: CASSLNVGQGPYEQYF

D: .
J: TRBJ1-1
V: TRBV28
size: .
DNA: TGTGCCAGCACTCCACAGTGGGGATTTAACAGCGCTGATGCTTTCTTT
CDR3: CASTPQWGFNSADAFF

D: TRBD2
J: TRBJ2-5
V: TRBV11-2
size: .
DNA: TGTGCCGACAGCTTGGGAGGAGCGGGAGGGCCGGAGACCCAGTACTTC
CDR3: CADSLGGAGGPETQYF

D: .
J: TRBJ1-1
V: TRBV5-1
size: .
DNA: TGCGCCAGCAGCATAAGCTTTGGGCATGAGAACACTGAAGCTTTCTTT
CDR3: CASSISFGHENTEAFF

D: .
J: TRBJ1-1
V: TRBV4-1
size: .
DNA: TGCGCCAGCAGCCAAGATTCGATGAACACTGAAACTTTCTTT
CDR3: CASSQDSMNTETFF

D: .
J: TRBJ2-5
V: TRBV6-2/TRBV6-3
size: many
DNA: TGTGCCAGCAGTTACTCGGGCGGGCAAGAGACCCAGTACTTC
CDR3: CASSYSGGQETQYF

D: .
J: TRBJ2-7
V: TRBV11-2
size: .
DNA: TGTGCCAGCAACTTAGACTTCGGGACACTTAGCTCCTACGAGCAGTACTTC
CDR3: CASNLDFGTLSSYEQYF

D: .
J: TRBJ2-2
V: TRBV6-1
size: few
DNA: TGTACCAGCAGCCCTGGAGCCGGCGGGGAGCTGTTTTTT
CDR3: CTSSPGAGGELFF

D: .
J: TRBJ2-7
V: TRBV6-5
size: once
DNA: TGTGCCAGCAGAAACGCTTACCCAGGGGCCTACGTGCAGTACTTC
CDR3: CASRNAYPGAYVQYF

D: .
J: TRBJ2-1
V: TRBV6-2/TRBV6-3
size: .
DNA: TGTGCCAGTTCCTTTGAGCCTCCGGTGTTCAATGAGCAATTCTTC
CDR3: CASSFEPPVFNEQFF

D: .
J: TRBJ1-1
V: TRBV4-2
size: .
DNA: TGTGCCAGCAGCCACTCCACAGGAGATGAAGCTTTCTTT
CDR3: CASSHSTGDEAFF

D: .
J: TRBJ2-1
V: TRBV5-4
size: medium-sized
DNA: TGTGCCAGCAGCGCCGGTTACAGCTCCTACAATGAGCAGTTCTTC
CDR3: CASSAGYSSYNEQFF

D: TRBD1
J: TRBJ2-2
V: TRBV6-6
size: .
DNA: TGTACCAGCAGTCCCTACACAGGGACAGGGAACACCGGGGAGCTGTTTTTT
CDR3: CTSSPYTGTGNTGELFF

D: .
J: TRBJ2-7
V: TRBV11-2
size: few
DNA: TGTGCCAGCTACTCGGAGGACGAGCAGTACTTC
CDR3: CASYSEDEQYF

D: .
J: TRBJ2-7
V: TRBV15
size: .
DNA: TGTGCCACCAGCAGAGATACAGGGAAATCCTACGAGCAGTACTTC
CDR3: CATSRDTGKSYEQYF

D: .
J: TRBJ2-5
V: TRBV24-1
size: .
DNA: TGTGCCACCAGTGGCTCACGCCTGGACAGCCAAGAGACCCAGTACTTC
CDR3: CATSGSRLDSQETQYF

D: TRBD1
J: TRBJ2-7
V: TRBV29-1
size: .
DNA: TGCAGGGTTGACCAACCGGACAGGAGACACTACTACGAGCAGTACTTC
CDR3: CRVDQPDRRHYYEQYF

D: .
J: TRBJ2-2
V: TRBV11-3
size: many
DNA: TGTGCCAGCAGCTTGACAGCCGGGGAGCTGTTTTTT
CDR3: CASSLTAGELFF

D: TRBD1
J: TRBJ2-7
V: TRBV6-5
size: .
DNA: TGTGCCAGCAGCGAGGACAGGGGGGACTACGACCAGTACTTC
CDR3: CASSEDRGDYDQYF

D: TRBD1
J: TRBJ1-2
V: TRBV11-1
size: medium-sized
DNA: TGTGCCAGCAGCTCGGGACAGTATTATGGCTACACCTTC
CDR3: CASSSGQYYGYTF

D: .
J: TRBJ2-7
V: TRBV10-3
size: many
DNA: TGTGCCATCAGTGAGTCAGAGACGGCCAGCTCCTACGAGCAGTACTTC
CDR3: CAISESETASSYEQYF

D: .
J: TRBJ2-1
V: TRBV30
size: .
DNA: TGTGCCTGGAAAAGAGACAATGAGCAGTTCTTC
CDR3: CAWKRDNEQFF

D: TRBD1
J: TRBJ2-7
V: TRBV6-6
size: .
DNA: TGTGCCAACAGTTACTCCGACAGGGACTACGAGCAGTACTTC
CDR3: CANSYSDRDYEQYF

D: .
J: TRBJ1-6
V: TRBV5-4
size: .
DNA: TGTGCCAGCAACCCCCGACAGGTTGGTTCACCCCTCCACTTT
CDR3: CASNPRQVGSPLHF

D: TRBD1
J: TRBJ2-2
V: TRBV11-2
size: many
DNA: TGTGCCAGCAGCTTATCTTACTGGGACAGGGGGCGTAGCGGGGAGCTGTTTTTT
CDR3: CASSLSYWDRGRSGELFF

D: TRBD2
J: TRBJ2-1
V: TRBV11-2
size: .
DNA: TGTTCCAGCATCCATTTAGCGGGAGTAGGGGTTCGCACGAGCAATGAGCAGTTCTTC
CDR3: CSSIHLAGVGVRTSNEQFF

D: TRBD2
J: TRBJ2-5
V: TRBV4-1
size: .
DNA: TGCGCCAGCAGCCAAGATCAACGGGGGGTAGGAGAGACCCAGTACTTC
CDR3: CASSQDQRGVGETQYF

D: .
J: TRBJ2-5
V: TRBV7-3
size: few
DNA: TGTGCCAGCAGCCGGGGGTTCCAAGAGACCCAGTACTTC
CDR3: CASSRGFQETQYF

D: .
J: TRBJ1-2
V: TRBV4-1
size: .
DNA: TGCGCCAGCAGCGAGGTAGCTAACTACGGCTACACCTTC
CDR3: CASSEVANYGYTF

D: .
J: TRBJ2-6
V: TRBV24-1
size: .
DNA: TGTGCCACAAGTGGGGGCACTAGGGCCAACGTCCTGACTTTC
CDR3: CATSGGTRANVLTF

D: .
J: TRBJ2-1
V: TRBV6-1
size: .
DNA: TGTACCAGCAGTGAGTGGCAAGGGGCGGATGAGCAGTTCTTC
CDR3: CTSSEWQGADEQFF